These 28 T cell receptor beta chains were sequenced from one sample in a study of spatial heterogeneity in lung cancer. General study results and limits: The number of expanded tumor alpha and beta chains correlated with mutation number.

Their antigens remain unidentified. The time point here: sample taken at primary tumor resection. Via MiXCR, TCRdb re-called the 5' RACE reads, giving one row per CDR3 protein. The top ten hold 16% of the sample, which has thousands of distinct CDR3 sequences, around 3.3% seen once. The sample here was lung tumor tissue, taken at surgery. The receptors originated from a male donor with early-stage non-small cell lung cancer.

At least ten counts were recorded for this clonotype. CDR3 residues: CASSPRVGGTNEKLFF. Written as DNA, the CDR3 is TGTGCCAGCAGCCCCCGTGTTGGGGGAACTAATGAAAAACTGTTTTTT. The chain recombines TRBV7-2 with TRBJ1-4; maybe TRBD1 (5 bases). This CDR3 has 16 amino acids. V lost 5 bases to trimming and J lost 1 base, with 14 bases between them. Germline V gene lookup returns CDR1 SGHTA and CDR2 FQGNSA.

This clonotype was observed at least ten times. The CDR3 region is CASGKAPWDTGELFF. The CDR3 nucleotides are TGTGCCAGCGGCAAAGCCCCCTGGGACACCGGGGAGCTGTTTTTT. This chain joins TRBV5-4 and TRBJ2-2; D gene ambiguous. V dropped 7 bases and J dropped 3 bases, with 16 bases sitting between them. The CDR3 has 15 residues. Germline V gene sequence: CDR1 SGHNT, CDR2 YYREEE (reference sequence).

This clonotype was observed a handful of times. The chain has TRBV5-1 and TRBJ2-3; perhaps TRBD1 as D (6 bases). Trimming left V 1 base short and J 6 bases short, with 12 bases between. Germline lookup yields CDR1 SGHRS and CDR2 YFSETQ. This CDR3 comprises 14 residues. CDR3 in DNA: TGCGCCAGCAGCTTGTTACAGGGTGAGGATACGCAGTATTTT. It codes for CASSLLQGEDTQYF.

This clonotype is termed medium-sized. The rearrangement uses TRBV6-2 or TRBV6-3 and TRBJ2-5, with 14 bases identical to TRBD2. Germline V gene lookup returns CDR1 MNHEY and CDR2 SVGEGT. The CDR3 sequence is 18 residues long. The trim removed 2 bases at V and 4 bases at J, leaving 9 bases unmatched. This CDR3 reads CASSYGARLAGGSETQYF. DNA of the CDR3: TGTGCCAGCAGTTACGGAGCCAGACTAGCGGGGGGGTCAGAGACCCAGTACTTC.

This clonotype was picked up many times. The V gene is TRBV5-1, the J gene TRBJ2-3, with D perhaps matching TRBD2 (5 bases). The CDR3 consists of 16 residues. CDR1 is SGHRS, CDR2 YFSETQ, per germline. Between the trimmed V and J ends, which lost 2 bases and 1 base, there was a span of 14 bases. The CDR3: CASSLFPGIGTDTQYF. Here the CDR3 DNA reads TGCGCCAGCAGCTTATTTCCGGGAATCGGCACAGATACGCAGTATTTT. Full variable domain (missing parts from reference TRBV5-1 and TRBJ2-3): KAGVTQTPRYLIKTRGQQVTLSCSPISGHRSVSWYQQTPGQGLQFLFEYFSETQRNKGNFPGRFSGRQFSNSRSEMNVSTLELGDSALYLCASSLFPGIGTDTQYFGPGTRLTVL.

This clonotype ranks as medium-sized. DNA for the CDR3: TGTGCCAGCAGTTTCAGGGTTAACTATGGCTACACCTTC. It specifies CASSFRVNYGYTF. The chain joins TRBV28 to TRBJ1-2, with a tentative D call TRBD1 (5 bases). V shed 3 bases and J shed 1 base, with 6 bases lying between them. The V gene's germline CDR1 is MDHEN and CDR2 SYDVKM. The CDR3 is 13 residues long.

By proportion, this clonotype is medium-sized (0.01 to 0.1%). Here the CDR3 DNA reads TGTGCCAGCAGTAGGGGGTTCTCCAGCAATCAGCCCCAGCATTTT. It encodes CASSRGFSSNQPQHF. V is TRBV28 and J is TRBJ1-5; a weak D match, TRBD1 (6 bases). V lost 5 bases to trimming and J lost 1 base, with 12 bases between them. The CDR3 is 15 residues long. CDR1 MDHEN and CDR2 SYDVKM come from the germline V gene.

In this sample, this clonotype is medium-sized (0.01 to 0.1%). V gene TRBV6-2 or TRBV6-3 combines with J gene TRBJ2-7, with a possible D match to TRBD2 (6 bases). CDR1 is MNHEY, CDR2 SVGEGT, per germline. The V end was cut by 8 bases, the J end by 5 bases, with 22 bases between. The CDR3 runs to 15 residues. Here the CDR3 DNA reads TGTGCCAGCGGTCAACGCCGTGGGGGGATCCACGAGCAGTACTTC. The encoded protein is CASGQRRGGIHEQYF.

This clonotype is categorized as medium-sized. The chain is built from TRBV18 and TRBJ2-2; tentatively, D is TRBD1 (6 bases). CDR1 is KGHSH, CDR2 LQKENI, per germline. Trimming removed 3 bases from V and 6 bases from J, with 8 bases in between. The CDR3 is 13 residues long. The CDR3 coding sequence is TGTGCCAGCTCACCTGACAGGTCCGGGGAGCTGTTTTTT. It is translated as CASSPDRSGELFF. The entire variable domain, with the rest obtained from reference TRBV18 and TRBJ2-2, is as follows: NAGVMQNPRHLVRRRGQEARLRCSPMKGHSHVYWYRQLPEEGLKFMVYLQKENIIDESGMPKERFSAEFPKEGPSILRIQQVVRGDSAAYFCASSPDRSGELFFGEGSRLTVL.

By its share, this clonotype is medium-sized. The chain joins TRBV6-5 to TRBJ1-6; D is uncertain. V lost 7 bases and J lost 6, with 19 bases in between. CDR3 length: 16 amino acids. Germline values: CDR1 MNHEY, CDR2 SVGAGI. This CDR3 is CASTRNPSLSNSPLHF. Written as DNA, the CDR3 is TGTGCCAGCACCCGCAATCCAAGTCTCAGTAATTCACCCCTCCACTTT.

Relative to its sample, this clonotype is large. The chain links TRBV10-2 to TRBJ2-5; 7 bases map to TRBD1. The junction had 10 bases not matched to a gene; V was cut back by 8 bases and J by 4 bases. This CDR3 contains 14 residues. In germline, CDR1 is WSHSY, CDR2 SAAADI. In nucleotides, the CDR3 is TGCGCCAGCGACAACAGGGGCTTGGGAGAGACCCAGTACTTC. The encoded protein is CASDNRGLGETQYF.

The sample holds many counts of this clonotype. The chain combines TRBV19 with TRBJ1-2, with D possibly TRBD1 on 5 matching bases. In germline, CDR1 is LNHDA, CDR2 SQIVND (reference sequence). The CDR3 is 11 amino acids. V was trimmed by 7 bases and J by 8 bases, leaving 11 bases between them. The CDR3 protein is CASNSRAGYTF. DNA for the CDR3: TGTGCCAGTAATTCCAGGGCAGGCTACACCTTC. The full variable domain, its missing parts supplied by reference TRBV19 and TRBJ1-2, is DGGITQSPKYLFRKEGQNVTLSCEQNLNHDAMYWYRQDPGQGLRLIYYSQIVNDFQKGDIAEGYSVSREKKESFPLTVTSAQKNPTAFYLCASNSRAGYTFGSGTRLTVV.

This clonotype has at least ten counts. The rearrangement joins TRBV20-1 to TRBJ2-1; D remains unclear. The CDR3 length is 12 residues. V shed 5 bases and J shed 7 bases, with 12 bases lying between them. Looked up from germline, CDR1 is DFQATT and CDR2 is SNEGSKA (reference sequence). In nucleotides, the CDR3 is TGCAGTGCTCTTGGGTTGATGAATGAGCAGTTCTTC. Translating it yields CSALGLMNEQFF.

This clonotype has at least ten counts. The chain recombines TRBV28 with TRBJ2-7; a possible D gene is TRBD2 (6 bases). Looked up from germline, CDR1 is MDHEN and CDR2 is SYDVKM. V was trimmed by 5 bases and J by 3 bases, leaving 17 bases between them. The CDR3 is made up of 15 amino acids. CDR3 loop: CASSHAAMGGYEQYV. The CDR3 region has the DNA TGTGCCAGCAGTCACGCAGCCATGGGGGGCTACGAGCAGTACGTC.

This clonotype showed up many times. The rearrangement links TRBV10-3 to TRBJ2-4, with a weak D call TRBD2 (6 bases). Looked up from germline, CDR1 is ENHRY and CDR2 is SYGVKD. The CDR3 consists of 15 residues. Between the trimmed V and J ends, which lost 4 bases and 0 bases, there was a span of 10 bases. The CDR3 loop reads CAISGGEGAKNIQYF. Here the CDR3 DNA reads TGTGCCATCAGTGGGGGGGAAGGAGCCAAAAACATTCAGTACTTC.

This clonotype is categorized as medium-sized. CDR3 sequence (DNA): TGCAGTGCTAGAGATTGGGGCGGATCCTATAATTCACCCCTCCACTTT. It codes for CSARDWGGSYNSPLHF. V gene TRBV20-1 combines with J gene TRBJ1-6, with D tentatively TRBD1 (5 bases). V gave up 0 bases and J gave up 1 base, with 10 bases separating them. Germline V lookup: CDR1 DFQATT, CDR2 SNEGSKA (reference sequence). The CDR3 spans 16 residues.

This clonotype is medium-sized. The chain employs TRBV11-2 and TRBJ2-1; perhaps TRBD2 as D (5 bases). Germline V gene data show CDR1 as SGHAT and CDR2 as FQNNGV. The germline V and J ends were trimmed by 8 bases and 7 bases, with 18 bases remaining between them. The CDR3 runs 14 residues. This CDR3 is CASQAGNRGNEQFF. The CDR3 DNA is TGTGCCAGCCAAGCCGGGAATAGAGGTAATGAGCAGTTCTTC.

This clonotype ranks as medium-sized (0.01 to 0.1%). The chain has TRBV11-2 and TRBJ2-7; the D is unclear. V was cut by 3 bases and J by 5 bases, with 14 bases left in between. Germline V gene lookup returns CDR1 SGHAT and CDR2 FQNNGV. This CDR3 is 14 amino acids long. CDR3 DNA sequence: TGTGCCAGCAGCTTCGACTTTGGGTTAGACGAGCAGTACGTC. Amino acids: CASSFDFGLDEQYV.

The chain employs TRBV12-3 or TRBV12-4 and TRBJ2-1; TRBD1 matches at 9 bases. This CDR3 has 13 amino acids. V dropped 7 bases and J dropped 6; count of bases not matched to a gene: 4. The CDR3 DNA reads TGTGCCAGCATGAGGGACAGGGTCAATGAGCAGTTCTTC. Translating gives CASMRDRVNEQFF.

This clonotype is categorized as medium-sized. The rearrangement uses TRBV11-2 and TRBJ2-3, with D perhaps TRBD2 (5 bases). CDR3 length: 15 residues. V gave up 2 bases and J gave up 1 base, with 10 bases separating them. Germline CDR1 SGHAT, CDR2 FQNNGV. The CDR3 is CASSLIVGGTDTQYF. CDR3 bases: TGTGCCAGCAGCTTAATCGTGGGAGGCACAGATACGCAGTATTTT.

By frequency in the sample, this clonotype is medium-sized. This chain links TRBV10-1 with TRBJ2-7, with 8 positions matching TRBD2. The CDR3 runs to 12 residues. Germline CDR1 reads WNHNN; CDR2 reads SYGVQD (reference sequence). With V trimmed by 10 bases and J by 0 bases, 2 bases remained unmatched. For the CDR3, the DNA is TGCGCCATCGGGACTAGCTCCTACGAGCAGTACTTC. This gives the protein CAIGTSSYEQYF.

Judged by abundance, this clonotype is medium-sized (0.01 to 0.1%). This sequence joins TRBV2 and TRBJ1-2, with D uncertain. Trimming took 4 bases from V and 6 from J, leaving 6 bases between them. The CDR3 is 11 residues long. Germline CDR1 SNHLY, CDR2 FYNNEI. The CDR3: CASSAAHGYTF. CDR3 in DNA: TGTGCCAGCAGTGCCGCGCATGGCTACACCTTC.

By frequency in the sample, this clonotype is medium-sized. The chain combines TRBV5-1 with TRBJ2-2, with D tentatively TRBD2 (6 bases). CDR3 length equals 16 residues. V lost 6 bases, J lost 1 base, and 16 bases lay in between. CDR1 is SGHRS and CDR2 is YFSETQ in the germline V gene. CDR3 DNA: TGCGCCAGCAACCCTTCCGGGGAGGTGAACACCGGGGAGCTGTTTTTT. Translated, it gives CASNPSGEVNTGELFF.

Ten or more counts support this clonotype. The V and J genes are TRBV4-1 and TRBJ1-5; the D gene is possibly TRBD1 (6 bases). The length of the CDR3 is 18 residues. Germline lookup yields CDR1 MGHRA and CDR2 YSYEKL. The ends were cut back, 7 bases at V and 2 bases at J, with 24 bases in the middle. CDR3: CASKAGTPSNHGNQPQHF. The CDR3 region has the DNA TGCGCCAGCAAGGCCGGGACACCCAGCAACCATGGCAATCAGCCCCAGCATTTT.

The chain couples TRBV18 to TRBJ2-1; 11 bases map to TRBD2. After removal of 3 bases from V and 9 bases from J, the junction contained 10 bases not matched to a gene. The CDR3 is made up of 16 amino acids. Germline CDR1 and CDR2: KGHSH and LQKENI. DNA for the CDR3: TGTGCCAGCTCACCGATTAGCGGGGGGGCATTTGGTGAGCAGTTCTTC. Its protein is CASSPISGGAFGEQFF.

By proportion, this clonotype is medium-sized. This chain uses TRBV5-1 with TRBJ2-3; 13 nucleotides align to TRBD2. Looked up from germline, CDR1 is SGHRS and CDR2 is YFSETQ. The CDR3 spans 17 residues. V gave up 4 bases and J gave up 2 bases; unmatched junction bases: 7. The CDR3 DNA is TGCGCCAGCAGCGGCGGGACTAGCGGGGTTATCACAGATACGCAGTATTTT. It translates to CASSGGTSGVITDTQYF. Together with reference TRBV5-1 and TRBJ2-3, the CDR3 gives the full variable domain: KAGVTQTPRYLIKTRGQQVTLSCSPISGHRSVSWYQQTPGQGLQFLFEYFSETQRNKGNFPGRFSGRQFSNSRSEMNVSTLELGDSALYLCASSGGTSGVITDTQYFGPGTRLTVL.

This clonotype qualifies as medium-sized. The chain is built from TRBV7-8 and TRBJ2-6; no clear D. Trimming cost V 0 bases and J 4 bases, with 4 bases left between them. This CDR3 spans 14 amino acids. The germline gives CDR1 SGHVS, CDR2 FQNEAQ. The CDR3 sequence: CASSLASGANVLTF. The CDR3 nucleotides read TGTGCCAGCAGCTTAGCGTCGGGGGCCAACGTCCTGACTTTC.

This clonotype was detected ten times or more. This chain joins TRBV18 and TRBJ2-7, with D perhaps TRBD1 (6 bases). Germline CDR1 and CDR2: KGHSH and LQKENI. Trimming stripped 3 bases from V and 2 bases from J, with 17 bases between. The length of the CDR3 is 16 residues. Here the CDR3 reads CASSPGQTLATYEQYF. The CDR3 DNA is TGTGCCAGCTCACCCGGACAGACTTTAGCTACCTACGAGCAGTACTTC.